The clone carrying this T cell receptor (beta chain) appeared many times. This record belongs to a study of early T cells in non-severe SARS-CoV-2 infection. Whole-study context: Alpha and beta chains were unpaired, from unsorted whole-blood bulk RNA.

Germline values: CDR1 SGHRS, CDR2 YFSETQ. The CDR3 spans 14 residues. V gave up 7 bases and J gave up 8 bases; unmatched junction bases: 12. Each single cDNA molecule received a unique molecular identifier. Each CDR3 protein gets one entry after TCRdb re-called the 5' RACE reads with MiXCR. The sample has around 45,000 distinct CDR3 sequences; around 4.1% are singletons. The clonotype comes from an adult who was a healthcare worker with PCR-confirmed SARS-CoV-2 infection or an uninfected control (not recorded which). The genes are TRBV5-1 and TRBJ2-1; 7 nucleotides align to TRBD1. Sequenced material: whole blood. The CDR3 bases are TGCGCCAGCGCCCCGCCCGACAGGGTCGATGAGCAGTTCTTC. It encodes CASAPPDRVDEQFF. The whole variable domain, filled in from reference TRBV5-1 and TRBJ2-1, reads KAGVTQTPRYLIKTRGQQVTLSCSPISGHRSVSWYQQTPGQGLQFLFEYFSETQRNKGNFPGRFSGRQFSNSRSEMNVSTLELGDSALYLCASAPPDRVDEQFFGPGTRLTVL.